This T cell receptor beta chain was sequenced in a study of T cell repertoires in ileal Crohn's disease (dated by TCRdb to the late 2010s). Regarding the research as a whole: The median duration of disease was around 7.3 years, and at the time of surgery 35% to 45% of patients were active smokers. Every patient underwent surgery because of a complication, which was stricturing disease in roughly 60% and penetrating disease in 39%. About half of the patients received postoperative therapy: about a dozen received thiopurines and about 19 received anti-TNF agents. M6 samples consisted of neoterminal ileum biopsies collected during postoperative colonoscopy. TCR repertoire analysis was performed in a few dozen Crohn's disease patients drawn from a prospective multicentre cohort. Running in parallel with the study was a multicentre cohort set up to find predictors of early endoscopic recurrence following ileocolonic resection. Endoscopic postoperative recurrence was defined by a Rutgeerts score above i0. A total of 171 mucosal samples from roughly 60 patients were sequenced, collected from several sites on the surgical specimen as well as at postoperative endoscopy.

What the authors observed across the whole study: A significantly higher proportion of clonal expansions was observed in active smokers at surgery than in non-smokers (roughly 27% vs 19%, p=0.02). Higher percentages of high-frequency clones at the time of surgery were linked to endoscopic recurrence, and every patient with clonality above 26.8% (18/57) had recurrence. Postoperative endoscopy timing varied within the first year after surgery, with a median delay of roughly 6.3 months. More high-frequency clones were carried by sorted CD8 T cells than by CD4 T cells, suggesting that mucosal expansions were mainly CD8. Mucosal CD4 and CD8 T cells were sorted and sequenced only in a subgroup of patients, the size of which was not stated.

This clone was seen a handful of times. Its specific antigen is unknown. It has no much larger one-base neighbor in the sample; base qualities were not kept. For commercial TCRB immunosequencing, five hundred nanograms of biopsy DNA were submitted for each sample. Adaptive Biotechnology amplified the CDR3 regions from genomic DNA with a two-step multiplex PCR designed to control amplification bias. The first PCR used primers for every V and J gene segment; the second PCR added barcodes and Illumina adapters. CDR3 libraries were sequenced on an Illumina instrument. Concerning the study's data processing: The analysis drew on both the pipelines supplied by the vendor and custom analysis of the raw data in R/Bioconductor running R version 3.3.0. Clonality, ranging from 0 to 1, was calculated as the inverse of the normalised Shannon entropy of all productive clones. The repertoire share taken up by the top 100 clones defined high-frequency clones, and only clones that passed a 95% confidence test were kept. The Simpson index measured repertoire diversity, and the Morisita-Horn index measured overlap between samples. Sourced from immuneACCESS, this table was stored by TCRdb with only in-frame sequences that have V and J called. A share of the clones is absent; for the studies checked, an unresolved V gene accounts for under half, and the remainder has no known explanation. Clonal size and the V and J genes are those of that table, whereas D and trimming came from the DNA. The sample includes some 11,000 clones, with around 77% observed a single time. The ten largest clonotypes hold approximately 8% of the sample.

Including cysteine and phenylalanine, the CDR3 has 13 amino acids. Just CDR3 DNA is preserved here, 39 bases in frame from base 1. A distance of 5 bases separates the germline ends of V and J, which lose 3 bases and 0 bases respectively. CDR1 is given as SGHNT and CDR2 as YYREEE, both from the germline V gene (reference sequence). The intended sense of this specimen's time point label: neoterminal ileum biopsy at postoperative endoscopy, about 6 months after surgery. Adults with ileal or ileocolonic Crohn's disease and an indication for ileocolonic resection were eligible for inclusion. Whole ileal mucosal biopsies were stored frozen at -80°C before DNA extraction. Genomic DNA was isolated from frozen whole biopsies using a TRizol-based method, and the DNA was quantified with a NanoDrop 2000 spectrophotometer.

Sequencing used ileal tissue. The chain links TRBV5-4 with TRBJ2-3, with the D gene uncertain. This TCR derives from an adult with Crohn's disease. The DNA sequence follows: TGTGCCAGCAGCTGGCGGAGCACAGATACGCAGTATTTT. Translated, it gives CASSWRSTDTQYF.